Sequencing of this T cell receptor beta chain was carried out in a study of cytomegalovirus exposure and HLA in healthy donors. Primers for the PCR totalled 60 Vbeta and 13 Jbeta. The protocol was immunoSEQ multiplex PCR, while the TCRdb copy is restricted to in-frame clones and leaves out a portion. The table includes about 270,000 clones, approximately 90% detected once. This CDR3 is built from 15 residues. Germline V gives CDR1 SGHTA, CDR2 FQGNSA. V was cut by 2 bases and J by 5 bases, with 12 bases left in between. With respect to this clone: What it binds is not known.

The study, taken as a whole, reports: In a later analysis, about 17,000 TCR beta sequences were associated with HLA alleles at 0.05 false discovery rate.

This chain uses TRBV7-2 with TRBJ2-2, with D perhaps TRBD1 (6 bases). Sequencing input: PBMCs. The receptor's source is a man aged 40-49 years in good health and CMV-seropositive. CDR3 nucleotide sequence: TGTGCCAGCAGCTTATTTAGCAGGGGAACCGGGGAGCTGTTTTTT. It encodes CASSLFSRGTGELFF.